This TCR beta chain was retrieved from a study of blood T cell repertoires in COVID-19. On the study more broadly: Samples taken during acute and convalescent COVID-19 were collected in the United States, Italy and Spain. Sample material is recorded as cDNA or gDNA derived from T cells, B-cell-depleted T cells, or PBMCs.

Seattle patient enrollment occurred during active infection, with longitudinal follow-up thereafter. Regarding this clone: Other nucleotide sequences in the sample specify the same CDR3.

This CDR3 contains 14 residues. Germline CDR1 MDHEN, CDR2 SYDVKM. V lost 3 bases and J 4 bases, leaving 10 bases between the germline ends. Per the original methods: Amplification from reference gene primers served as the basis for estimated nucleated cell counts. TCRdb keeps only in-frame clones here, not all; method: immunoSEQ multiplex PCR. V, J and clone size were drawn from that table, and D and trimming were deduced from the DNA. This table holds about 410,000 clones, about 88% found once. The sequenced sample consisted of peripheral blood. This receptor was taken from a woman aged 35 to 49 with COVID-19, enrolled during active disease. V is TRBV28 and J is TRBJ1-5; TRBD1 is a possible D gene (5 bases). This CDR3 is CASSFGGSNQPQHF. The DNA of the CDR3 is TGTGCCAGCAGTTTCGGGGGAAGTAATCAGCCCCAGCATTTT. Full variable domain (missing parts from reference TRBV28 and TRBJ1-5): DVKVTQSSRYLVKRTGEKVFLECVQDMDHENMFWYRQDPGLGLRLIYFSYDVKMKEKGDIPEGYSVSREKKERFSLILESASTNQTSMYLCASSFGGSNQPQHFGDGTRLSIL.